This T cell receptor (beta chain) stems from a study of blood T cell repertoires in COVID-19 (TCRdb year 2020). A note on the overall study: The collaborator samples originated in the United States, Italy and Spain and spanned the acute and convalescent phases of COVID-19. The repertoires were released in a freely available public database meant as a resource for research on the immune response to SARS-CoV-2. Nearly every sample came with metadata listing a de-identified subject ID, COVID-19 status, age in years and sex. The dataset comprised deeply sampled blood TCRbeta repertoires from subjects exposed to, actively infected with, or recovered from COVID-19. Where available, HLA class I and class II types were obtained from metadata supplied by the sample provider rather than from assay-based typing. Samples came from the ongoing ImmuneRACE study (first 160 participants) plus 1,254 subjects from 6 global collaborators. The prospective study material was composed of cDNA or gDNA derived from T cells, B-cell-depleted T cells, or PBMCs.

Here V drops 5 bases and J drops 10 bases, and the junction holds 9 bases not matched to any gene. The germline V gene sets CDR1 to SGHTA and CDR2 to FQGNSA. The CDR3 goes from the cysteine to the phenylalanine over 15 residues. Of all the DNA, just the CDR3 is kept, 45 bases in frame from base 1. TCRbeta CDR3 regions were amplified from genomic DNA using the immunoSEQ Assay, a bias-controlled multiplex PCR. Per the authors' processing: Within the assay, amplification of reference gene primers was used to estimate how many nucleated cells each sample contained. To quantify the absolute abundance of each unique TCRbeta CDR3 rearrangement, sequence reads were collapsed and filtered. Productive Simpson clonality was computed per sample as the square root of Simpson's diversity index over productive rearrangements. TCRdb re-hosts the immuneACCESS table, in-frame sequences only. Its copies lack some clones; in the studies checked, an unresolved V gene accounts for under half of them, and the cause for the rest is not known. Clone size and the V and J calls come from that table; the DNA yielded D and trimming. Counted in this sample were about 110,000 clones; over 70% of them appeared once. The ten biggest clones cover under 7% of the sample.

Each collaborating institution followed its own protocols to collect whole blood in K2EDTA tubes. Collaborator samples were shipped for TCRbeta analysis as frozen whole blood, isolated PBMCs, or DNA extracted from either sample type. Concerning this clone: Its antigen target is currently unknown. It has no much larger one-base neighbor in the sample; base qualities were not kept.

Points the paper makes about the study in general: How much clinical and demographic metadata was included differed by source and by participant, and the metadata was provided uncurated.

This TCR derives from a woman between 45 and 65 years old with acute or convalescent COVID-19. The V gene is TRBV7-2 and the J gene is TRBJ1-6; 9 bases in the middle match TRBD1. The sample consisted of peripheral blood. The sequenced DNA: TGTGCCAGCAGCCCCGGGGACAGGGTTTACTCACCCCTCCACTTT. It encodes CASSPGDRVYSPLHF.